The table lists the clone carrying this T cell receptor beta chain with many counts. The antigen remains undetermined. This sample stems from a study of blood T cells in healthy people across ages. Peripheral blood, about 10 milliliters per donor, was collected. PBMCs were isolated at a quantity of at least 6 million per sample. The CDR3 loop spans 13 amino acids. V lost 4 bases and J lost 5; bases outside the gene matches: 5. CDR1 and CDR2 from the germline V gene are SQVTM and ANQGSEA. General study points: More naive CD4+ cells and higher diversity were found in long-lived than in aged donors. Older age coincided with a roughly linear decline in TCR beta diversity per million T cells.

Together with a sample-barcoded 5' primer, a J-beta primer mix was included in a second PCR lasting roughly 6 to 12 cycles. TCRdb processed the 5' RACE reads anew with MiXCR; each CDR3 protein has one entry. Here the sample spans about 1.7 million distinct CDR3 sequences, roughly 30% being singletons. V and J are TRBV29-1 and TRBJ2-5; TRBD1 agrees at 9 bases. The sequencing input was blood. The sequence was obtained from a woman in her twenties or thirties in good health. The chain's CDR3 is CSVGGQGGETQYF. The CDR3 nucleotides are TGCAGCGTTGGGGGACAGGGTGGCGAGACCCAGTACTTC. Full variable domain (missing parts from reference TRBV29-1 and TRBJ2-5): SAVISQKPSRDICQRGTSLTIQCQVDSQVTMMFWYRQQPGQSLTLIATANQGSEATYESGFVIDKFPISRPNLTFSTLTVSNMSPEDSSIYLCSVGGQGGETQYFGPGTRLLVL.